The clone carrying this T cell receptor beta chain was seen a few times. What it binds is not known. This sample is part of a study of early T cells in non-severe SARS-CoV-2 infection. About the research overall: Whole-blood bulk RNA, unsorted, was sequenced, and chains were unpaired. Study-wide results and caveats: VDJdb matches were skewed toward anti-spike CD8 T cell responses.

The CDR3 totals 14 residues. In germline, CDR1 is SGHAT, CDR2 FQNNGV. V was pared by 3 bases and J by 8 bases, with 7 bases of the junction left unmatched. The library protocol tagged individual cDNA molecules with unique molecular identifiers. TCRdb re-called the 5' RACE reads through MiXCR, storing one row per CDR3 protein. The sample consists of roughly 57,000 distinct CDR3 sequences, approximately 13% of them appearing once. The clonotype originates from an adult who was a healthcare worker with PCR-confirmed SARS-CoV-2 infection or an uninfected control (not recorded which). The sample here was whole blood, taken at baseline. V usage is TRBV11-2 and J usage is TRBJ2-1, with 7 bases lining up with TRBD2. The DNA of the CDR3 is TGTGCCAGCAGCTTGGGAGGGAGCAGCGATGAGCAGTTCTTC. Residues: CASSLGGSSDEQFF.